This T cell receptor beta chain came from a study of lymphopenia after photon versus proton radiotherapy. General study results and limits: In patients who died, overall survival fell as post-nadir TCR diversity dropped more. Relative stability marked proton patients; photon patients lost diversity and naive cells.

Note on this clone: Its antigen is still unknown. No DNA is shown, since the ends of the CDR3 on it are uncertain; the CDR3 is the one TCRdb lists.

Repertoires were generated with immunoSEQ multiplex PCR, while TCRdb's copy carries only in-frame clones and drops some. The sample carries about 39,000 clones, more than 85% recorded once. The germline CDR1 and CDR2 sequences are LNHDA and SQIVND (reference sequence). The CDR3 spans 14 amino acids, including both terminal residues. The clonotype comes from a man aged 55 to 70 with cholangiocarcinoma. The material was peripheral blood, obtained from a patient treated with photon-based radiotherapy. The chain combines TRBV19 with TRBJ2-3. CDR3 in amino acids: CASSTSGPSDTQYF.